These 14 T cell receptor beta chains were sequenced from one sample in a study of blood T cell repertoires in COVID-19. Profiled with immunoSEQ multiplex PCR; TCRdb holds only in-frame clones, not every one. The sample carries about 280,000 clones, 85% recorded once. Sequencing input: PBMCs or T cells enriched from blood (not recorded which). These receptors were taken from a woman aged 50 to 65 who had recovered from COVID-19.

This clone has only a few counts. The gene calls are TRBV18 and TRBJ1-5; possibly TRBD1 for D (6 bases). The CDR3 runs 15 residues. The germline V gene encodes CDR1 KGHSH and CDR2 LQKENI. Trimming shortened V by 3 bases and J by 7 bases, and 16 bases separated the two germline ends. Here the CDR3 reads CASSPTGHIGQPQHF. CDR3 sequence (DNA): TGTGCCAGCTCACCCACGGGACATATAGGACAGCCCCAGCATTTT.

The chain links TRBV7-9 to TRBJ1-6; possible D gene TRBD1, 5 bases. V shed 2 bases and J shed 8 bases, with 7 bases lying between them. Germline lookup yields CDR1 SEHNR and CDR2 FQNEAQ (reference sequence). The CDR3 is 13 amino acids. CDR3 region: CASSLIGDSPLHF. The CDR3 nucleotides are TGTGCCAGCAGCTTAATAGGGGATTCACCCCTCCACTTT.

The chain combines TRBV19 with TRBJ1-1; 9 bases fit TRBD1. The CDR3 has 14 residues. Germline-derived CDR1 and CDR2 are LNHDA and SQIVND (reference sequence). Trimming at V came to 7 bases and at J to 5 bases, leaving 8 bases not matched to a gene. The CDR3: CASIGTGWRTEAFF. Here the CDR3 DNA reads TGTGCCAGTATCGGGACAGGGTGGAGAACTGAAGCTTTCTTT.

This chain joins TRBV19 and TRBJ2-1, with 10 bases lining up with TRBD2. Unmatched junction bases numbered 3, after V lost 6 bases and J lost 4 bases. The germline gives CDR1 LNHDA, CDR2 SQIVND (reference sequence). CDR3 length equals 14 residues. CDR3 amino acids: CASSGLAAYNEQFF. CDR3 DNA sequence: TGTGCCAGTAGCGGACTAGCGGCGTACAATGAGCAGTTCTTC.

CDR3 sequence reads: CASRGTGIEQYF. The CDR3 DNA reads as TGTGCCAGCAGGGGGACAGGGATCGAGCAGTACTTC. The chain is built from TRBV12-3 or TRBV12-4 and TRBJ2-7; 9 nucleotides agree with TRBD1. J lost 6 bases, V lost 6 bases, and 3 bases had no gene match. This CDR3 is 12 amino acids long.

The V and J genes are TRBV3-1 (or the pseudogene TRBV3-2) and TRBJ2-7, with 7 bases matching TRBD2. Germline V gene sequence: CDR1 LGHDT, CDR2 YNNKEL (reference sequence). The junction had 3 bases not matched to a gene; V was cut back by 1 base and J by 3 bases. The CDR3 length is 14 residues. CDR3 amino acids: CASSQASGDYEQYF. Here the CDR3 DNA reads TGTGCCAGCAGCCAAGCCAGCGGGGACTACGAGCAGTACTTC.

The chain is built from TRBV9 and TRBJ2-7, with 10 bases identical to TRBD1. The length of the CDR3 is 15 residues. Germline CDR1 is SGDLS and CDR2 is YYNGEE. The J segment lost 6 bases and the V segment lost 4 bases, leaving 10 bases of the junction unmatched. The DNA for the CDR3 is TGTGCCAGCAGCATTACCGGGACAGGGGTAGGCGAGCAGTACTTC. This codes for CASSITGTGVGEQYF.

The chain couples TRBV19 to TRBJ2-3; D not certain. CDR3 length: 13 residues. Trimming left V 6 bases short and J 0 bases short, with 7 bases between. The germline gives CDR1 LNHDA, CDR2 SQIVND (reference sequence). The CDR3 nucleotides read TGTGCCAGTAGGGCCGCCAGCACAGATACGCAGTATTTT. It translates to CASRAASTDTQYF.

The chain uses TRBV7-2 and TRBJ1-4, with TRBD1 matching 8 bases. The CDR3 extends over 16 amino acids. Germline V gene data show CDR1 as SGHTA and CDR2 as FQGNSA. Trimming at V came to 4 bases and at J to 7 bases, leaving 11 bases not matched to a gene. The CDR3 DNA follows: TGTGCCAGCAGCTATGGACAGGGAGTGTCTTTTGAAAAACTGTTTTTT. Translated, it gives CASSYGQGVSFEKLFF.

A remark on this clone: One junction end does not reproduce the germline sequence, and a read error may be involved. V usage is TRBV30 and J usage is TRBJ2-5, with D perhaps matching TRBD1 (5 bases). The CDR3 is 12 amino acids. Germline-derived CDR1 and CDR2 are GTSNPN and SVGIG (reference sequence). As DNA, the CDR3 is TGTGCCTGGAGCTCACTACAGGAGAACCAGTACTTC. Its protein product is CAWSSLQENQYF.

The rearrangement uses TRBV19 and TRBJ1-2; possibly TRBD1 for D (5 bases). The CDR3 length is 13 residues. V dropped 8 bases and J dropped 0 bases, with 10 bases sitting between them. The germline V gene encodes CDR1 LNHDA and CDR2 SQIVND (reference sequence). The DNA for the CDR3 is TGTGCCAGTGAACCCAGGGCTAACTATGGCTACACCTTC. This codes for CASEPRANYGYTF.

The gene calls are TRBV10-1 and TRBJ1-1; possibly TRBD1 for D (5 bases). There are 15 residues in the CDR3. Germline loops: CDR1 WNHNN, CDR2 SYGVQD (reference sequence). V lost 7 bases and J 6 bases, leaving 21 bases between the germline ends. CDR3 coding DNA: TGCGCCAGCATTCCGCAGGGAGGGTCGGGCGCTGAAGCTTTCTTT. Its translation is CASIPQGGSGAEAFF.

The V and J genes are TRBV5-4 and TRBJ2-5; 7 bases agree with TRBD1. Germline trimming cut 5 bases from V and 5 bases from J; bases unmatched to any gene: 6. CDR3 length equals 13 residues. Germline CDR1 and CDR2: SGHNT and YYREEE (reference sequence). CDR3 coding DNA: TGTGCCAGCAGAAACACAGGGGAGGAGACCCAGTACTTC. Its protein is CASRNTGEETQYF.

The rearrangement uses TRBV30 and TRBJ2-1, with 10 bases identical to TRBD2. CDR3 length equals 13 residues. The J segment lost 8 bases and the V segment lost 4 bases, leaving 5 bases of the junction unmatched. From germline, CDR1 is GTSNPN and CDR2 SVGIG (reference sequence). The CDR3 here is CAWTSGRADEQFF. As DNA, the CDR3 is TGTGCCTGGACAAGCGGGAGGGCAGATGAGCAGTTCTTC.